Each of the 7 T cell receptor beta chains below was sequenced from the same sample in a study of OX40 agonist ivuxolimab in advanced cancers. Generated by immunoSEQ multiplex PCR, the TCRdb table keeps only in-frame clones and is missing some. The sample has roughly 70,000 clones; more than 80% are singletons. Here the sequenced sample was CD4+ or CD8+ T cells sorted from blood, taken in a trial of the OX40 agonist ivuxolimab. All receptors derive from an adult with an advanced solid tumor such as melanoma, head and neck, liver or kidney cancer.

The rearrangement uses TRBV15 and TRBJ2-6, with D possibly TRBD2 on 6 matching bases. Deletions cut 8 bases from V and 1 base from J, with 12 bases between. The CDR3 is made up of 15 amino acids. Germline CDR1 and CDR2: LNHNV and YYDKDF (reference sequence). Here the CDR3 DNA reads TGTGCCACCTCGTATCGGGGGTCTGGGGCCAACGTCCTGACTTTC. Translating it yields CATSYRGSGANVLTF. Using reference TRBV15 and TRBJ2-6 for the parts outside the CDR3, the full variable domain is DAMVIQNPRYQVTQFGKPVTLSCSQTLNHNVMYWYQQKSSQAPKLLFHYYDKDFNNEADTPDNFQSRRPNTSFCFLDIRSPGLGDTAMYLCATSYRGSGANVLTFGAGSRLTVL.

The table lists this clone with a count of one. The J gene is TRBJ1-2, the V gene TRBV5-1, with 7 bases that match TRBD1. This CDR3 region has 15 residues. The ends lost 5 bases at V and 0 bases at J; junction bases unmatched: 7. Germline V gives CDR1 SGHRS, CDR2 YFSETQ. Here the CDR3 reads CASREETGSNYGYTF. In DNA, the CDR3 is TGCGCCAGCAGAGAGGAGACAGGGTCTAACTATGGCTACACCTTC.

V is TRBV7-2 and J is TRBJ1-6; D uncertain. Per germline, CDR1 SGHTA and CDR2 FQGNSA. This CDR3 is 14 amino acids long. The V end lost 1 base, the J end lost 6 bases, and 7 bases lay between the germline ends. In nucleotides, the CDR3 is TGTGCCAGCAGCTTAGGTCACCTTAATTCACCCCTCCACTTT. The encoded protein is CASSLGHLNSPLHF.

The chain combines TRBV5-1 with TRBJ2-7, with D tentatively TRBD1 or TRBD2 (5 bases each). Germline V gene data show CDR1 as SGHRS and CDR2 as YFSETQ. With 3 bases removed from V and 0 bases from J, the gap between germline ends came to 16 bases. The CDR3 runs 16 residues. Written as DNA, the CDR3 is TGCGCCAGCAGCTCTGAGCCGGGGCACCTCTCCTACGAGCAGTACTTC. This encodes CASSSEPGHLSYEQYF.

With respect to this clone: This sample also contains other DNA sequences that code for the same CDR3. The chain links TRBV29-1 to TRBJ2-7; D not certain. This CDR3 has 12 residues. CDR1 and CDR2 from the germline V gene are SQVTM and ANQGSEA. Trimming pared 4 bases from V and 1 base from J, leaving 8 bases between. The CDR3 bases are TGCAGCGTTGGACACCGTTCCTACGAGCAGTACTTC. This encodes CSVGHRSYEQYF.

The J gene is TRBJ2-7, the V gene TRBV7-9; TRBD2 might be the D (5 bases). The length of the CDR3 is 14 residues. Trimming pared 1 base from V and 3 bases from J, leaving 10 bases between. The germline V gene encodes CDR1 SEHNR and CDR2 FQNEAQ (reference sequence). Written as DNA, the CDR3 is TGTGCCAGCAGCTTAGAGGCGGGTGGCTACGAGCAGTACTTC. It codes for CASSLEAGGYEQYF.

This clone was picked up a small number of times. The chain recombines TRBV9 with TRBJ1-1; D not resolved. The germline CDR1 and CDR2 sequences are SGDLS and YYNGEE. V shed 4 bases and J shed 1 base, with 14 bases lying between them. The CDR3 sequence is 15 residues long. This CDR3 is CASSSSKYQNTEAFF. As DNA, the CDR3 is TGTGCCAGCAGCTCTTCGAAGTATCAGAACACTGAAGCTTTCTTT.